This TCR beta chain was profiled in a study of CD8 T cells in ankylosing spondylitis. TCRdb processed the 5' RACE reads anew with MiXCR; each CDR3 protein has one entry. The repertoire holds roughly 97,000 distinct CDR3 sequences, with roughly 8.3% as singletons. Study-wide findings and caveats: Relatively scarce in peripheral blood, disease-linked clones were CD8+.

Trimming pared 4 bases from V and 3 bases from J, leaving 9 bases between. Germline CDR1 SGHRS, CDR2 YFSETQ. CDR3 length equals 13 residues. This clonotype was seen many times. Antigen unknown. The chain uses TRBV5-1 and TRBJ2-3; D is unresolved. The receptor comes from a male donor with ankylosing spondylitis or in good health (not recorded which). Sequencing was performed on blood, either unsorted or a sorted T cell fraction (not recorded which). The CDR3 loop is CASSTGPTDTQYF. CDR3 coding DNA: TGCGCCAGCAGCACCGGACCTACAGATACGCAGTATTTT. The whole variable domain, remainder taken from reference TRBV5-1 and TRBJ2-3, is KAGVTQTPRYLIKTRGQQVTLSCSPISGHRSVSWYQQTPGQGLQFLFEYFSETQRNKGNFPGRFSGRQFSNSRSEMNVSTLELGDSALYLCASSTGPTDTQYFGPGTRLTVL.